Presented here are 13 T cell receptor beta chains from one specimen sequenced in a study of vaccination effects on CD4 cells after COVID-19. The antigens of these receptors remain unknown. At the end of 10 days of culture, CD4+ T cells were isolated. TCRdb's copy holds only in-frame clones and misses some; the assay was immunoSEQ multiplex PCR. The sample shows about 45,000 clones, 60% to 80% of them seen only once. The sequences come from CD4+ T cells from PBMCs cultured without peptide, collected before COVID-19 vaccination. The receptors were sampled from a human donor who had a prior SARS-CoV-2 infection.

The chain links TRBV5-4 to TRBJ2-2; TRBD1 agrees at 7 bases. The CDR3 consists of 17 residues. Per germline, CDR1 SGHNT and CDR2 YYREEE (reference sequence). Unmatched junction bases numbered 9, after V lost 4 bases and J lost 0 bases. CDR3 amino acids: CASSRSGQAANTGELFF. As DNA, the CDR3 is TGTGCCAGCAGCCGAAGTGGACAGGCCGCGAACACCGGGGAGCTGTTTTTT. Looking up the rest from reference TRBV5-4 and TRBJ2-2 gives the full variable domain: ETGVTQSPTHLIKTRGQQVTLRCSSQSGHNTVSWYQQALGQGPQFIFQYYREEENGRGNFPPRFSGLQFPNYSSELNVNALELDDSALYLCASSRSGQAANTGELFFGEGSRLTVL.

This chain joins TRBV11-2 and TRBJ1-1; D is possibly TRBD1 (6 bases). This CDR3 has 13 amino acids. Germline V lookup: CDR1 SGHAT, CDR2 FQNNGV. With 5 bases removed from V and 4 bases from J, the gap between germline ends came to 11 bases. The chain's CDR3 is CASSQTGFTEAFF. DNA for the CDR3: TGTGCCAGCAGCCAAACAGGGTTCACTGAAGCTTTCTTT. The whole variable domain, filled in from reference TRBV11-2 and TRBJ1-1, reads EAGVAQSPRYKIIEKRQSVAFWCNPISGHATLYWYQQILGQGPKLLIQFQNNGVVDDSQLPKDRFSAERLKGVDSTLKIQPAKLEDSAVYLCASSQTGFTEAFFGQGTRLTVV.

The chain recombines TRBV12-5 with TRBJ2-1; 9 nucleotides line up with TRBD2. The CDR3 loop spans 14 amino acids. The junction had 2 bases not matched to a gene; V was cut back by 1 base and J by 7 bases. The V gene's germline CDR1 is LGHNT and CDR2 FRNRAP. CDR3 residues: CASGLGSGSNEQFF. Here the CDR3 DNA reads TGTGCTAGTGGTTTGGGTAGCGGGAGTAATGAGCAGTTCTTC.

The chain is built from TRBV7-6 and TRBJ1-3, with D unresolved. Per germline, CDR1 SGHVS and CDR2 FNYEAQ. The CDR3 has 16 amino acids. V dropped 1 base and J dropped 0 bases, with 10 bases sitting between them. CDR3 sequence reads: CASSLEVGFSGNTIYF. CDR3 DNA: TGTGCCAGCAGCTTAGAGGTGGGATTCTCTGGAAACACCATATATTTT.

The chain employs TRBV6-5 and TRBJ1-1, with D tentatively TRBD1 (5 bases). The V end was cut by 5 bases, the J end by 1 base, with 8 bases between. CDR1 is MNHEY and CDR2 is SVGAGI in the germline V gene. This CDR3 is 13 amino acids long. The CDR3 region has the DNA TGTGCCAGCAGTCGGGACCCGAACACTGAAGCTTTCTTT. This codes for CASSRDPNTEAFF.

The rearrangement joins TRBV25-1 to TRBJ2-3; possibly TRBD1 for D (6 bases). This CDR3 has 13 amino acids. Trimming pared 2 bases from V and 3 bases from J, leaving 6 bases between. Germline CDR1 and CDR2: MGHDK and SYGVNS. CDR3 sequence reads: CASSEQGTDTQYF. The CDR3 DNA is TGTGCCAGCAGTGAACAGGGGACAGATACGCAGTATTTT.

This chain links TRBV5-1 with TRBJ1-6, with TRBD1 matching over 12 bases. This CDR3 has 22 amino acids. Germline CDR1 is SGHRS and CDR2 is YFSETQ. V was clipped by 2 bases and J by 5 bases; unmatched bases: 20. In nucleotides, the CDR3 is TGCGCCAGCAGCTTCCGGGACAGGGGGCATTTTAGCCCATCCTTAAATAATTCACCCCTCCACTTT. Protein: CASSFRDRGHFSPSLNNSPLHF.

The rearrangement links TRBV5-6 to TRBJ1-4; D gene uncertain. CDR3 length: 13 residues. The V gene lost 1 base and the J gene lost 8 bases, with 9 bases spanning the gap. Germline assignment: CDR1 SGHDT and CDR2 YYEEEE. CDR3 DNA: TGTGCCAGCAGCTTGTTCCAAAGAGAAAAACTGTTTTTT. This codes for CASSLFQREKLFF.

This sequence joins TRBV2 and TRBJ2-1; D remains unclear. Germline V CDR1 and CDR2: SNHLY, FYNNEI. There are 12 residues in the CDR3. Trimming removed 8 bases at V and 9 bases at J, with 14 bases between. This CDR3 is CASGLSLGEQFF. The CDR3 nucleotides read TGTGCCAGCGGCCTCTCCCTAGGTGAGCAGTTCTTC.

V usage is TRBV7-3 and J usage is TRBJ2-7; 9 bases align to TRBD2. The CDR3 sequence is 14 residues long. V shed 5 bases and J 4 bases; nucleotides not matched to a gene: 6. The germline CDR1 and CDR2 sequences are SGHTA and FQGTGA. This CDR3 reads CASSTSGGRYEQYF. The CDR3 region has the DNA TGTGCCAGCAGCACGAGCGGGGGGCGGTACGAGCAGTACTTC. Complete variable domain (other parts from reference TRBV7-3 and TRBJ2-7): GAGVSQTPSNKVTEKGKYVELRCDPISGHTALYWYRQSLGQGPEFLIYFQGTGAADDSGLPNDRFFAVRPEGSVSTLKIQRTERGDSAVYLCASSTSGGRYEQYFGPGTRLTVT.

This clone has only a few counts. V and J are TRBV5-1 and TRBJ2-3; possible D gene TRBD2, 6 bases. Trimming took off 4 bases at V and 2 bases at J, with 14 bases between the two ends. Germline CDR1 is SGHRS and CDR2 is YFSETQ. This CDR3 region has 15 residues. CDR3 sequence reads: CASSRGAGYTDTQYF. CDR3 DNA sequence: TGCGCCAGCAGCCGTGGAGCGGGCTACACAGATACGCAGTATTTT.

Regarding this clone: An end of the junction differs from the germline gene, which may be a read error. The V call is TRBV7-6, the J call TRBJ1-2; TRBD1 is a possible D gene (5 bases). Germline V gene lookup returns CDR1 SGHVS and CDR2 FNYEAQ. The CDR3 spans 11 residues. DNA of the CDR3: TGTGCCAGCAGCCCGGGCCTCTTGGGGCACTTC. The encoded protein is CASSPGLLGHF. Full variable domain (missing parts from reference TRBV7-6 and TRBJ1-2): GAGVSQSPRYKVTKRGQDVALRCDPISGHVSLYWYRQALGQGPEFLTYFNYEAQQDKSGLPNDRFSAERPEGSISTLTIQRTEQRDSAMYRCASSPGLLGHFGSGTRLTVV.

V and J are TRBV7-9 and TRBJ1-2; the match to TRBD1 covers 8 bases. This CDR3 region has 14 residues. V lost 1 base and J lost 6; bases outside the gene matches: 4. CDR1 is SEHNR and CDR2 is FQNEAQ in the germline V gene (reference sequence). This CDR3 is CASSLVARGHGYTF. The DNA of the CDR3 is TGTGCCAGCAGCTTAGTAGCCAGGGGGCATGGCTACACCTTC. The variable domain in full, with the rest retrieved from reference TRBV7-9 and TRBJ1-2, is DTGVSQNPRHKITKRGQNVTFRCDPISEHNRLYWYRQTLGQGPEFLTYFQNEAQLEKSRLLSDRFSAERPKGSFSTLEIQRTEQGDSAMYLCASSLVARGHGYTFGSGTRLTVV.